This record looks at one T cell receptor beta chain sequence and its context. With V trimmed by 4 bases and J by 5 bases, 7 bases remained unmatched. The CDR3 contains 14 residues. Germline V gene sequence: CDR1 MNHNS, CDR2 SASEGT. This record comes from a study of early T cells in non-severe SARS-CoV-2 infection. Study information: Sequenced bulk RNA came from whole blood that was unsorted, and chains were unpaired.

Individual cDNA molecules received unique molecular identifiers. In TCRdb, the 5' RACE reads were re-called with MiXCR into one record per CDR3 protein. The sample includes tens of thousands of distinct CDR3 sequences, roughly 12% seen only once; the top ten take 1.2% to 1.5%. The receptor comes from an adult who was a healthcare worker with PCR-confirmed SARS-CoV-2 infection or an uninfected control (not recorded which). Sequenced here: whole blood, sampled at baseline. The gene calls are TRBV6-1 and TRBJ1-2; 7 bases agree with TRBD1. CDR3 in amino acids: CASSGRTGQYGYTF. The CDR3 coding sequence is TGTGCCAGCAGTGGGCGGACAGGACAATATGGCTACACCTTC.